This T cell receptor (beta chain) was obtained from a study of cytomegalovirus exposure and HLA in healthy donors (dated by TCRdb to between 2016 and 2019). As for the study more broadly: An earlier analysis of fewer than 750 of the donors reported under 300 Gb of sequence data and roughly 120 million unique TCR beta sequences obtained from about 200 million T cells. Roughly 300 gigabases of sequencing data and around 80 million unique TCR sequences made up an early release that covered several hundred HLA-typed donors. The genetic ancestry cluster associated with self-reported Caucasian donors included over 80% of the roughly 400 genotyped donors. The aim of the study was to test whether cataloging public T cell receptors could identify signatures of past pathogen exposure. The study used immunosequencing to profile the T cell repertoires of under 700 subjects and linked those repertoires to cytomegalovirus serostatus. Along with the roughly 670-subject first cohort, a separate validation cohort of over a hundred different subjects was used. To predict cytomegalovirus infection status, the study brought together high-throughput TCR immunosequencing, statistical association of individual TCRs with disease status, and machine learning. In a later analysis, previously published TCR beta repertoires from 550 to 700 donors were re-analyzed and high-resolution HLA genotyping was added so that TCR occurrence patterns could be studied. In the later analysis, no new phenotypic data were used to find candidate immune exposures; instead, reliance was placed on TCR beta sequences and their occurrence across donors. To decide whether each TCR beta V gene segment behaved as functional or pseudogenic, an earlier analysis of approximately 600 of the donors relied on high-throughput TCR beta sequencing. Donor age, sex, ethnicity and CMV serostatus were compiled alongside the repertoire data. In a later genetic analysis, genome-wide SNP genotypes for about three fifths of the roughly 670 donors were used, and that subset was treated as a discovery cohort. All discovery cohort repertoires had been generated on a single sequencing platform. HLA typing included class I and class II loci at four-digit resolution. Typing coverage differed by locus: A, B, C, DRB1 and DQB1 were typed in roughly 620-630 donors, DQA1 in roughly 510, DPA1 in some 570, and DPB1 in approximately 450. Four to six DR-DQ haplotypes were handled as single units for association and clustering, since linkage in the cohort was strong. On average, 235,054 unique TCR beta nucleotide sequences were sequenced per donor among about 400 genotyped donors of the cohort, with roughly 18% of those sequences being non-productive.

This clone occurred a few times. The target of this receptor is not known. Per-nucleotide qualities are absent, and no much larger clonotype sits a single base away. Library preparation was by the immunoSEQ multiplex PCR assay. For the multiplex PCR, a mixture combining 60 forward primers for TCR Vbeta segments and 13 reverse primers for TCR Jbeta segments was used. Amplification of the CDR3 region of rearranged TCR beta genes was performed with a multiplex PCR assay on genomic DNA. The Illumina HiSeq System was used to sequence the amplified TCR beta libraries as 87-base-pair reads. From the authors' description of their analysis: In a later analysis, 70 million to 95 million unique TCR beta chains were counted across the roughly 670 repertoires, and roughly 10 million of these chains were shared by at least two donors. To remove PCR and sequencing errors, raw reads were error-corrected and collapsed into unique sequences using a nearest-neighbor algorithm that merged closely related sequences. CDR3 sequences were aligned to IMGT reference sequences to assign V, D and J gene segments. For a sequence to be retained, at least a six-nucleotide match to both a V gene segment and a J gene segment was required. Rearrangements were classified as productive when the CDR3 lacked stop codons and remained in frame with V and J, and all other rearrangements were classified as non-productive. CDR3 was defined according to IMGT convention as the region running from the second conserved V-encoded cysteine to the conserved J-encoded phenylalanine. The earlier analysis of about 590 of the donors excluded sequences that lacked an unambiguous match to a single V gene segment. An earlier analysis of fewer than 650 of the donors classified V segments as functional when productive rearrangements were above 56.7% and as segregating when the standard deviation between donors was above 5%. A statistical classification framework was developed to diagnose cytomegalovirus status using the catalog of TCR beta chain sequences. A later analysis assigned V and J genes by comparing TCR nucleotide sequences with IMGT/GENE-DB human TR gene sequences. In a later analysis, CDR3 sequences and most-parsimonious VDJ recombination scenarios were assigned using the TCRdist pipeline. In a later analysis, each TCR beta chain was defined by its CDR3 amino acid sequence together with its V-gene family, and reads lacking a unique V-gene family were excluded. To address suspected cross-contamination and a sequencing artifact, a later analysis removed some 620 highly shared, low-generation-probability nucleotide sequences. In a later analysis, a clonal expansion index for each public chain was calculated from normalized within-repertoire ranks of inferred template counts. A later analysis computed generation probabilities with a VDJ recombination model fitted to out-of-frame rearrangements, and checked the results against IGoR. Hypergeometric tests were used in a later analysis to score TCR-TCR, TCR-HLA and TCR-CMV co-occurrence, with a repertoire-size bias correction applied to the TCR pairs. In a later analysis, false discovery rates were estimated by permuting HLA or CMV assignments 20 times. In a later analysis, co-occurring TCRs were grouped using DBSCAN, with TCRdist sequence similarity added in when clustering inside HLA-allele-positive subsets. Repertoires with fewer than 30,000 or more than 120,000 public chains, plus five repertoires with anomalous nucleotide sharing, were excluded from co-occurrence clustering. Sourced from immuneACCESS, this table was stored by TCRdb with only in-frame sequences that have V and J called. A share of the clones is absent; for the studies checked, an unresolved V gene accounts for under half, and the remainder has no known explanation. The V and J calls and clone size were taken over from that table, and D and trimming were inferred from the DNA. The sample contains 200,000 or so clones, roughly 88% of them found a single time. The ten largest clones represent over 0.65% of the sample.

The paper's findings and limits, for the study overall: Roughly uniform sequencing depth across donors was assumed in presence/absence analyses, although this assumption may not hold. The classifier was reported to diagnose cytomegalovirus status with high specificity and sensitivity in both the original cohort and the validation cohort. When HLA alleles, especially DR and DQ, strongly co-occurred, attributing TCR associations to individual alleles was difficult. Because counts were too low, seventeen rarely observed V segments, including chromosome 9 orphons, were left out of the earlier analysis of 500 to 750 of the donors. An earlier analysis of approximately 530 of the donors showed that most TCR beta V segments appeared in productive rearrangements either about 87% or about 30% of the time, which broadly matched IMGT annotations. A later genetic analysis associated a missense DCLRE1C variant with V-gene and J-gene trimming of TCR beta chains, and an independent cohort replicated the association. In the study, 150 to 200 TCR beta chains were listed as associated with cytomegalovirus. Because HLA typing was missing for some donors at each locus, association tests included only the typed subset. According to a later analysis, most CMV-associated TCR beta chains appeared to be HLA-restricted, and the HLA associations seemed to be driven largely by CMV exposure. A later analysis found that TCR association rates varied across HLA loci, with DRB1 alleles showing the most associated TCRs and HLA-C alleles the fewest. The only immune exposure information available for the cohort was CMV serostatus. A further reported finding was that TCR beta sequences accurately predicted the HLA-A and HLA-B alleles for most subjects in the first cohort. In a later analysis, 16,951 TCR beta sequences were associated with specific HLA alleles at a false discovery rate of 0.05. In a later analysis, HLA-associated TCR beta chains were found to be more clonally expanded and to have lower generation probabilities than equally common non-associated chains. In a later genetic analysis, fewer N-insertions in productive TCRs were reported among donors in an Asian-associated ancestry cluster than the roughly 700-donor mean. A cluster of highly shared sequence variants was judged likely to represent a technical artifact of the sequencing pipeline. According to the authors, the approach could potentially be generalized to other disease states and immunological phenotypes. A few of the identified cytomegalovirus-associated TCR beta chains were confirmed in vitro to be specific for cytomegalovirus antigens. While some public TCRs were present in many individuals, most TCR sequences turned up only very rarely across donors. Only TCR beta chains were sequenced in this cohort, and the absence of alpha or paired-chain data limited detectable features. Some IMGT-functional V segments, including TRBV6-2 and TRBV6-3, could not be told apart with the 87-base-pair reads, so those segments were excluded. In a later analysis, several top co-occurrence clusters were reported to appear linked to parvovirus B19, influenza, CMV and Epstein-Barr virus. Linkage disequilibrium might explain the correlated functional status among segregating V segments, but an unknown experimental factor could not be excluded.

The CDR3 starts with the cysteine, ends with the phenylalanine, and has 16 residues. Of all the DNA, just the CDR3 is kept, 48 bases in frame from base 1. The germline V gene yields MNHEY for CDR1 and SVGAGI for CDR2. Unmatched junction bases come to 7, with V trimmed by 2 bases and J by 6 bases. In total, over 600 healthy bone marrow donors made up the cohort. At the time of sampling, all cohort members were nominally healthy, though unrecorded immune exposures were likely present. The donor tested CMV seronegative, placing the donor among the 350 or so seronegative members of the cohort. Every donor gave a peripheral blood sample, and the peripheral blood mononuclear cells from that sample were used for TCR beta sequencing. The Qiagen DNeasy Blood Extraction Kit was used to extract genomic DNA from the blood cell samples.

This TCR came from a boy younger than 10 in good health and CMV-seronegative. Recombination linked TRBV6-5 to TRBJ1-1, and 12 junction bases match TRBD1. Sample: PBMCs. The nucleotide sequence is TGTGCCAGCAGTTACCTGGGACAGGGGGCGATGGCTGAAGCTTTCTTT. Its protein reads: CASSYLGQGAMAEAFF.